The clone carrying this TCR beta chain was seen repeatedly, ten times or more. The data derive from a study of T cell repertoires in cytomegalovirus infection. This CDR3 is built from 14 residues. Germline loops: CDR1 ENHRY, CDR2 SYGVKD. Trimming at V came to 4 bases and at J to 6 bases, leaving 5 bases not matched to a gene. One entry per CDR3 protein, called by TCRdb with MiXCR from the reads. Of 200,000 to 300,000 distinct CDR3 sequences in the sample, roughly 10% were seen once. Material: PBMCs. This sequence joins TRBV10-3 and TRBJ1-5; TRBD1 aligns across 8 bases. The source is a human donor in good health (CMV status not recorded). Some clones in this sample may be carry-over from other donors' samples. The CDR3 region has the DNA TGTGCCATCAGTGTGGCAGGGGGCAGTCAGCCCCAGCATTTT. This sequence encodes CAISVAGGSQPQHF.